This T cell receptor beta chain was observed in a study of neoadjuvant anti-PD-1 for oral cavity cancer. The J segment lost 4 bases and the V segment lost 8 bases, leaving 9 bases of the junction unmatched. There are 13 residues in the CDR3. Germline V CDR1 and CDR2: GTSNPN, SVGIG (reference sequence). Generated by immunoSEQ multiplex PCR, the TCRdb table keeps only in-frame clones and is missing some. The table has tens of thousands of clones, over 70% seen once. Only a few counts were recorded for this clone. The sample in question was PBMCs, obtained before nivolumab (anti-PD-1) treatment. The sequence came from a person between 35 and 79 years old with oral cavity squamous cell carcinoma. The chain uses TRBV30 and TRBJ2-7, with 9 bases fitting TRBD1. The CDR3 protein is CAGRDRATYEQYF. CDR3 nucleotide sequence: TGTGCCGGACGGGACAGGGCTACGTACGAGCAGTACTTC.